This is a list of T cell receptor beta chains from one sample in a study of CXCR3-negative and CXCR3-positive naive CD8 T cells. TCRdb reworked the 5' RACE reads into one entry per CDR3 protein, no DNA. The repertoire table contains fewer than 140,000 distinct CDR3 sequences. The specimen was naive CXCR3+ CD8+ T cells from blood. These receptors originate from a human donor in good health. Some clones in this sample may be carry-over from other donors' samples. Each CDR3 is given with its conserved first and last residue.

j_call v_call cdr3_aa
TRBJ1-1 TRBV7-6 CASSLERQGASEAFF
TRBJ2-7 TRBV20-1 CSALTSGRYEQYF
TRBJ1-1 TRBV12-3/TRBV12-4 CASSLAVATEAFF
TRBJ2-7 TRBV28 CASSFSGLGAYEQYF
TRBJ2-7 TRBV5-4 CASSLLAGGPSYEQYF
TRBJ2-3 TRBV5-1 CASIQDRGPGDTQYF
TRBJ2-1 TRBV6-6 CASSYAIEQGSEQFF
TRBJ2-1 TRBV28 CASSWTGREQFF
TRBJ2-1 TRBV3-1 CASSQETEELYNEQFF
TRBJ1-1 TRBV7-3 CASSLAGTGKTEAFF
TRBJ2-1 TRBV4-2 CASRGVHEQFF
TRBJ2-7 TRBV4-2 CASSQDGGSRDEQYF
TRBJ2-5 TRBV6-2/TRBV6-3 CASSPLSKETQYF
TRBJ1-4 TRBV4-3 CASSQGTGEDEKLFF
TRBJ2-3 TRBV5-6 CASTSVARTDTQYF
TRBJ1-1 TRBV7-9 CASSFQGGDTEAFF
TRBJ1-1 TRBV7-9 CASSSQGLNTEAFF
TRBJ1-1 TRBV5-1 CASSLSRVGDTEAFF
TRBJ1-1 TRBV15 CATSRGGGTDSFTAFF
TRBJ2-3 TRBV12-3/TRBV12-4 CANSLWVEGTQYF
TRBJ1-1 TRBV14 CASSQDVRGAEAFF
TRBJ1-1 TRBV12-3/TRBV12-4 CASSPTNTEAFF
TRBJ2-1 TRBV10-3 CAIRGDRGDFDEQFF
TRBJ2-5 TRBV6-6 CASSSTRRLAGGKETQYF
TRBJ2-7 TRBV4-3 CASSQDRRQGTSYEQYF
TRBJ2-3 TRBV7-8 CASSLGTGGHPDTQYF
TRBJ2-7 TRBV29-1 CSVDLGTSERAEQYF